This passage covers 16 T cell receptor beta chains from one sample sequenced in a study of T cell clonotyping in hematopoietic cell transplantation. Data came from immunoSEQ multiplex PCR; TCRdb stores just in-frame clones and leaves some out. This repertoire shows roughly 29,000 clones, around nine tenths found once; its top ten account for about 10%. This sample comprised PBMCs, obtained 100 days after allogeneic stem cell transplant. The receptors stem from a female patient between 50 and 60 years old who had an allogeneic stem cell transplant from a related donor, so the T cells may come from the graft donor. Some clones in this sample may be carry-over from other donors' samples.

The rearrangement uses TRBV19 and TRBJ2-2, with TRBD1 identical over 8 bases. V shed 6 bases, J shed 1 base, and the junction held 4 bases outside the gene matches. The CDR3 has 15 residues. The germline gives CDR1 LNHDA, CDR2 SQIVND (reference sequence). The CDR3 DNA sequence: TGTGCCAGTAGATCGGGACAGGTGAACACCGGGGAGCTGTTTTTT. Encoded protein: CASRSGQVNTGELFF. The whole variable domain, remainder taken from reference TRBV19 and TRBJ2-2, is DGGITQSPKYLFRKEGQNVTLSCEQNLNHDAMYWYRQDPGQGLRLIYYSQIVNDFQKGDIAEGYSVSREKKESFPLTVTSAQKNPTAFYLCASRSGQVNTGELFFGEGSRLTVL.

This sequence joins TRBV19 and TRBJ2-6, with D hard to call. Germline V lookup: CDR1 LNHDA, CDR2 SQIVND (reference sequence). Trimming pared 3 bases from V and 0 bases from J, leaving 6 bases between. The CDR3 is made up of 15 amino acids. The DNA of the CDR3 is TGTGCCAGTAGTATTAGGAGCTCTGGGGCCAACGTCCTGACTTTC. It codes for CASSIRSSGANVLTF.

The chain couples TRBV6-5 to TRBJ2-7; D is unresolved. Trimming took off 5 bases at V and 2 bases at J, with 13 bases between the two ends. The CDR3 extends over 14 amino acids. Germline V CDR1 and CDR2: MNHEY, SVGAGI. The CDR3 loop reads CASSPAGLTYEQYF. In DNA, the CDR3 is TGTGCCAGCAGTCCCGCCGGCCTAACCTACGAGCAGTACTTC.

The chain couples TRBV25-1 to TRBJ2-1; 12 bases are shared with TRBD2. The CDR3 has 15 amino acids. V shed 2 bases and J 9 bases; nucleotides not matched to a gene: 5. The V gene's germline CDR1 is MGHDK and CDR2 SYGVNS. The CDR3 region is CASSELAGGPPEQFF. As DNA, the CDR3 is TGTGCCAGCAGTGAACTAGCGGGGGGGCCCCCTGAGCAGTTCTTC. The variable domain in full, completed from reference TRBV25-1 and TRBJ2-1, reads EADIYQTPRYLVIGTGKKITLECSQTMGHDKMYWYQQDPGMELHLIHYSYGVNSTEKGDLSSESTVSRIRTEHFPLTLESARPSHTSQYLCASSELAGGPPEQFFGPGTRLTVL.

The chain combines TRBV5-6 with TRBJ2-6; no firm D call. V lost 4 bases and J lost 0, with 11 bases in between. Germline loops: CDR1 SGHDT, CDR2 YYEEEE. The CDR3 has 16 amino acids. CDR3 sequence reads: CASSPIESSGANVLTF. In DNA form, the CDR3 reads TGTGCCAGCAGCCCAATCGAGAGCTCTGGGGCCAACGTCCTGACTTTC.

This rearrangement joins TRBV6-5 to TRBJ1-4, with a tentative D call TRBD1 (6 bases). The germline gives CDR1 MNHEY, CDR2 SVGAGI. This CDR3 contains 15 residues. Trimming shortened V by 2 bases and J by 8 bases, and 15 bases separated the two germline ends. CDR3 region: CASSYTRQAGEKLFF. CDR3 nucleotide sequence: TGTGCCAGCAGTTACACCCGACAGGCTGGGGAAAAACTGTTTTTT.

The rearrangement links TRBV11-2 to TRBJ2-1; D unresolved. CDR3 length: 11 residues. Germline CDR1 reads SGHAT; CDR2 reads FQNNGV. Trimming took 6 bases from V and 9 from J, leaving 9 bases between them. CDR3 nucleotides: TGTGCCAGCAGTTCAGGCGGTGAGCAGTTCTTC. Translation gives CASSSGGEQFF.

This clone was counted between two and nine times. J is TRBJ1-4 and V is TRBV4-3; D is uncertain. This CDR3 contains 13 residues. Germline lookup yields CDR1 LGHNA and CDR2 YSLEER. Trimming removed 1 base at V and 7 bases at J, with 7 bases between. CDR3 region: CASSQGRLEKLFF. In nucleotides, the CDR3 is TGCGCCAGCAGCCAAGGCCGGCTTGAAAAACTGTTTTTT.

The chain has TRBV6-5 and TRBJ2-7, with D perhaps TRBD2 (7 bases). V was trimmed by 8 bases and J by 4 bases, leaving 18 bases between them. The CDR3 sequence is 14 residues long. Germline V gene sequence: CDR1 MNHEY, CDR2 SVGAGI. This CDR3 is CASSRRGQVYEQYF. The CDR3 DNA reads TGTGCCAGCTCAAGGCGGGGGCAGGTGTACGAGCAGTACTTC.

The sample holds one count of this clone. The chain has TRBV4-3 and TRBJ2-5; TRBD2 agrees at 12 bases. The germline V gene encodes CDR1 LGHNA and CDR2 YSLEER. This CDR3 has 19 amino acids. J lost 5 bases, V lost 4 bases, and 17 bases had no gene match. CDR3 amino acids: CASSPLRGLAGGPAETQYF. For the CDR3, the DNA is TGCGCCAGCAGCCCCCTCCGGGGGCTAGCGGGGGGGCCTGCGGAGACCCAGTACTTC.

J is TRBJ1-2 and V is TRBV7-2; unclear D gene. Germline V CDR1 and CDR2: SGHTA, FQGNSA. This CDR3 comprises 15 residues. V lost 2 bases to trimming and J lost 4 bases, with 14 bases between them. CDR3 DNA sequence: TGTGCCAGCAGCTTAAATCCGGCCACATTCTATGGCTACACCTTC. Residues: CASSLNPATFYGYTF.

To note about this clone: Other nucleotide sequences in the sample specify the same CDR3. The V call is TRBV5-8, the J call TRBJ1-5, with 7 bases identical to TRBD1. V lost 2 bases to trimming and J lost 0 bases; unmatched junction nucleotides: 2. Germline CDR1 SGHTS, CDR2 YDEGEE. The CDR3 is 15 amino acids. The CDR3 reads CASSLQGYSNQPQHF. CDR3 in DNA: TGTGCCAGCAGCTTACAGGGGTATAGCAATCAGCCCCAGCATTTT.

This sequence joins TRBV4-2 and TRBJ1-2; D is uncertain. V lost 6 bases, J lost 8 bases, and 10 bases lay in between. Germline CDR1 LGHNA, CDR2 YNFKEQ. The CDR3 is 11 amino acids. The CDR3 bases are TGTGCCAGCAGGTCCCTATGGGGCTACACCTTC. It yields the protein CASRSLWGYTF.

The chain employs TRBV6-1 and TRBJ2-3, with a weak D call TRBD2 (6 bases). The V end lost 5 bases, the J end lost 3 bases, and 15 bases lay between the germline ends. The germline gives CDR1 MNHNS, CDR2 SASEGT. This CDR3 contains 15 residues. CDR3 nucleotides: TGTGCCAGCAGTTCGACTAGGTTGGAAACAGATACGCAGTATTTT. It yields the protein CASSSTRLETDTQYF.

The chain employs TRBV2 and TRBJ1-3; no firm D call. The V gene's germline CDR1 is SNHLY and CDR2 FYNNEI. This CDR3 region has 11 residues. Trimming took off 6 bases at V and 6 bases at J, with 6 bases between the two ends. Here the CDR3 reads CASSVSNTIYF. In DNA form, the CDR3 reads TGTGCCAGCAGCGTTTCAAACACCATATATTTT.

The chain joins TRBV5-4 to TRBJ2-7, with 7 bases lining up with TRBD1. V gave up 2 bases and J gave up 3 bases; unmatched junction bases: 17. The germline CDR1 and CDR2 sequences are SGHNT and YYREEE (reference sequence). The length of the CDR3 is 18 residues. CDR3 residues: CASSFGEGAHTLYYEQYF. The CDR3 region has the DNA TGTGCCAGCAGCTTCGGCGAGGGGGCTCACACACTTTACTACGAGCAGTACTTC.